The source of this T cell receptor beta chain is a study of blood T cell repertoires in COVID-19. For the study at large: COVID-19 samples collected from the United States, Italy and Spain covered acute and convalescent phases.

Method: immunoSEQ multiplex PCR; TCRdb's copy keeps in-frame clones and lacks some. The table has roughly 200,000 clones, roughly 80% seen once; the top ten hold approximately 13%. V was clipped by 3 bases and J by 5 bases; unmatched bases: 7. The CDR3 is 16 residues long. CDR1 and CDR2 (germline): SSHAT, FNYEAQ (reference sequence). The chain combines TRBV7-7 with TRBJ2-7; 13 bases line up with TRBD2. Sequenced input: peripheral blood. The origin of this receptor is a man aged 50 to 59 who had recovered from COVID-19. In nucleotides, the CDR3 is TGTGCCAGCAGCTTTCGCGGACTAGCGGGAGTAAACGAGCAGTACTTC. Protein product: CASSFRGLAGVNEQYF.